Shown below are 9 T cell receptor beta chains from a single sample sequenced in a study of blood T cell repertoires in COVID-19 (dated by TCRdb to between 2020 and 2021). Receptor amplification or capture employed the immunoSEQ multiplex PCR assay. TCRdb retrieved this table from immuneACCESS and kept in-frame rearrangements only. Not all clones are present; in checked studies, unresolved V genes account for under half, and no reason is known for the remainder. In all, the sample holds over 100,000 clones, and roughly 88% of those were seen once. Almost 4.5% of the sample is taken by the ten largest. Sequencing used peripheral blood. These receptors were obtained from a man aged 35 to 55 with acute or convalescent COVID-19.

This rearrangement joins TRBV27 to TRBJ1-2, with 7 bases matching TRBD1. The V and J ends lost 3 bases and 8 bases, in that order; junction bases with no gene match: 6. Looked up from germline, CDR1 is MNHEY and CDR2 is SMNVEV (reference sequence). The CDR3 covers 13 residues. The CDR3 region has the DNA TGTGCCAGCAGTTTTGATCAGGGGGGCGGCTACACCTTC. Its translation: CASSFDQGGGYTF.

The genes are TRBV19 and TRBJ1-5; no clear D. Deletions cut 6 bases from V and 0 bases from J, with 12 bases between. The CDR3 loop spans 15 amino acids. Germline CDR1 and CDR2: LNHDA and SQIVND (reference sequence). The CDR3 sequence: CASSEGLYSNQPQHF. In nucleotides, the CDR3 is TGTGCCAGTAGCGAAGGACTGTATAGCAATCAGCCCCAGCATTTT. Complete variable domain (other parts from reference TRBV19 and TRBJ1-5): DGGITQSPKYLFRKEGQNVTLSCEQNLNHDAMYWYRQDPGQGLRLIYYSQIVNDFQKGDIAEGYSVSREKKESFPLTVTSAQKNPTAFYLCASSEGLYSNQPQHFGDGTRLSIL.

V and J are TRBV11-2 and TRBJ2-5, with 7 bases lining up with TRBD1. This CDR3 is built from 17 residues. V trimming: 5 bases; J trimming: 1 base; junction bases outside the gene matches: 13. Per the germline V gene, CDR1 is SGHAT and CDR2 is FQNNGV. The CDR3: CASSPKMPNRGQETQYF. The CDR3 DNA reads as TGTGCCAGCAGCCCGAAAATGCCCAACAGGGGCCAAGAGACCCAGTACTTC.

The J gene is TRBJ1-1, the V gene TRBV11-2; D may be TRBD1 (6 bases). The V and J ends lost 7 bases and 10 bases respectively, with 19 bases between them. This CDR3 comprises 13 residues. Germline loops: CDR1 SGHAT, CDR2 FQNNGV. The CDR3 loop is CASTKGGQSLAFF. The CDR3 DNA sequence: TGTGCCAGCACCAAAGGGGGTCAATCGCTAGCTTTCTTT.

As concerns this clone: A read error may produce the germline difference seen at one junction end. This chain uses TRBV18 with TRBJ1-6; D is uncertain. The CDR3 loop spans 17 amino acids. Germline lookup yields CDR1 KGHSH and CDR2 LQKENI. The CDR3 nucleotides read TGTGCCAGCTCACCTTATCCGCTAATGGAGTATAATACACCCCTCCACTTT. Translated: CASSPYPLMEYNTPLHF.

The chain is built from TRBV7-9 and TRBJ1-2; D is perhaps TRBD1 (5 bases). This CDR3 is 13 amino acids long. The germline V gene has CDR1 SEHNR and CDR2 FQNEAQ (reference sequence). The V gene lost 11 bases and the J gene lost 2 bases, with 15 bases spanning the gap. CDR3 in amino acids: CASGDPANYGYTF. The CDR3 nucleotides read TGTGCCTCGGGGGATCCGGCAAACTATGGCTACACCTTC.

This chain joins TRBV7-2 and TRBJ2-1; 9 bases are shared with TRBD2. The V and J ends lost 1 base and 6 bases, in that order; junction bases with no gene match: 7. Germline values: CDR1 SGHTA, CDR2 FQGNSA. The CDR3 length is 16 residues. Here the CDR3 reads CASSLVGAGGPNEQFF. The CDR3 DNA is TGTGCCAGCAGCTTAGTCGGGGCGGGGGGGCCCAATGAGCAGTTCTTC.

This rearrangement joins TRBV11-1 to TRBJ2-3; possibly TRBD1 for D (6 bases). The CDR3 is made up of 15 amino acids. V lost 1 base and J 1 base, leaving 9 bases between the germline ends. In germline, CDR1 is SGHAT, CDR2 FQDESV (reference sequence). This CDR3 is CASSLVGAGTDTQYF. The DNA of the CDR3 is TGTGCCAGCAGCTTAGTGGGGGCGGGCACAGATACGCAGTATTTT.

V and J are TRBV11-2 and TRBJ1-1, with D uncertain. Germline CDR1 is SGHAT and CDR2 is FQNNGV. The CDR3 covers 13 residues. The V gene lost 5 bases and the J gene lost 2 bases, with 9 bases spanning the gap. CDR3 loop: CASSLNSNTEAFF. In DNA, the CDR3 is TGTGCCAGCAGCCTAAACAGCAACACTGAAGCTTTCTTT.